This TCR beta chain derives from a study of cytomegalovirus exposure and HLA in healthy donors. Whole-study findings and limits: In vitro data verified a few CMV-associated chains as specific for CMV antigens. The study designated 150 or so TCR beta chains cytomegalovirus-associated. That first-cohort TCR clusters tended to co-occur in the 130 or so validation repertoires was found in a later analysis. Using the classifier, cytomegalovirus status was reportedly diagnosed with high specificity and sensitivity.

For this clone: The antigen is not known.

With 3 bases removed from V and 5 bases from J, the gap between germline ends came to 11 bases. Germline V gene data show CDR1 as SGHRS and CDR2 as YFSETQ. There are 14 residues in the CDR3. TCRdb's copy holds only in-frame clones and misses some; the assay was immunoSEQ multiplex PCR. The table lists roughly 150,000 clones, more than 85% of them singletons, with around 10% in the top ten. The sample consisted of PBMCs. This chain joins TRBV5-1 and TRBJ2-2, with D perhaps TRBD2 (6 bases). The clonotype originates from a man between 18 and 35 years old in good health and CMV-seropositive. The CDR3 coding sequence is TGCGCCAGCAGCTGGGGACTTTTGACCGGGGAGCTGTTTTTT. This encodes CASSWGLLTGELFF.